This T cell receptor beta chain was found in a study of TIL therapy for anti-PD-1-resistant metastatic lung cancer. For the study at large: Progressing patients received lymphodepletion, expanded TIL infusion and IL-2.

Described time point: pre-treatment sample, taken before nivolumab and TIL therapy. Patients were adults with stage 4 NSCLC. Sequencing used immunoSEQ v3. Clones were sequenced by immunoSEQ multiplex PCR, and TCRdb holds only the in-frame ones, with some missing. The data contain about 46,000 clones, 65% to 90% of them singletons. Germline V gene data show CDR1 as MNHEY and CDR2 as SVGEGT. The CDR3 sequence is 12 residues long. Trimming at V came to 6 bases and at J to 8 bases, leaving 3 bases not matched to a gene. The rearrangement joins TRBV6-2 or TRBV6-3 to TRBJ2-2, with 7 bases fitting TRBD1. The receptor comes from a person aged 25 to 85 with non-small cell lung cancer. Sample: blood, taken at baseline. CDR3 region: CASSLDRGELFF. The DNA of the CDR3 is TGTGCCAGCAGCCTGGACAGGGGGGAGCTGTTTTTT.